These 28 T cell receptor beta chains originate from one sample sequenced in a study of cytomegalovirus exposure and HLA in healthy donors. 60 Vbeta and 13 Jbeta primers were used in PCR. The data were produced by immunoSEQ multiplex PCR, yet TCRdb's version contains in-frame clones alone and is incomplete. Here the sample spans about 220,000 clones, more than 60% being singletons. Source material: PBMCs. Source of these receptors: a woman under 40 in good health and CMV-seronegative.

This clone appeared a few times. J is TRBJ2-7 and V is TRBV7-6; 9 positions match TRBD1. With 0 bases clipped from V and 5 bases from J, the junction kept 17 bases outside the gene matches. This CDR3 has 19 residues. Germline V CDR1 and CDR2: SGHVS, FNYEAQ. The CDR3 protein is CASSLALGGAGQGFDEQYF. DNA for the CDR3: TGTGCCAGCAGCTTAGCATTGGGTGGTGCGGGACAGGGTTTCGACGAGCAGTACTTC.

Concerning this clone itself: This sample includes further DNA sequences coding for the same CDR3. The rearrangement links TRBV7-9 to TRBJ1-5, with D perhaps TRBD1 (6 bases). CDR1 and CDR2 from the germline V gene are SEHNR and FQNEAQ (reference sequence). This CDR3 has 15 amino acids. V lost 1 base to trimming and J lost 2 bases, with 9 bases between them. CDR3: CASSLGGQGNQPQHF. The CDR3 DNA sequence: TGTGCCAGCAGCTTAGGGGGGCAGGGCAATCAGCCCCAGCATTTT.

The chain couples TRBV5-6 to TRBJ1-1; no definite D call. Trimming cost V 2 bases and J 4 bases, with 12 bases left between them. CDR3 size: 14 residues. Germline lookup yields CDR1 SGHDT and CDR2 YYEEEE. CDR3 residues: CASSFNPTGTEAFF. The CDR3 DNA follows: TGTGCCAGCAGCTTTAACCCTACGGGCACTGAAGCTTTCTTT.

The CDR3 region is CASSPIGGVGQPQHF. The CDR3 DNA reads as TGTGCCAGCAGCCCCATCGGGGGGGTTGGTCAGCCCCAGCATTTT. The J gene is TRBJ1-5, the V gene TRBV7-8, with D tentatively TRBD1 (5 bases). The CDR3 length is 15 residues. Germline CDR1 is SGHVS and CDR2 is FQNEAQ. Between the trimmed V and J ends, which lost 5 bases and 6 bases, there was a span of 17 bases.

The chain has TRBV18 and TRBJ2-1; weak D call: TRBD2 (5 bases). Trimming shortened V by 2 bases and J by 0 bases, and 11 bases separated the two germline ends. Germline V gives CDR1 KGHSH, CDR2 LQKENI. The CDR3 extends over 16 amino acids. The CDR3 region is CASSPAAGGSYNEQFF. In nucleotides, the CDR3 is TGTGCCAGCTCACCAGCCGCGGGCGGCTCCTACAATGAGCAGTTCTTC. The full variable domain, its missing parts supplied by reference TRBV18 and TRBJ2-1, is NAGVMQNPRHLVRRRGQEARLRCSPMKGHSHVYWYRQLPEEGLKFMVYLQKENIIDESGMPKERFSAEFPKEGPSILRIQQVVRGDSAAYFCASSPAAGGSYNEQFFGPGTRLTVL.

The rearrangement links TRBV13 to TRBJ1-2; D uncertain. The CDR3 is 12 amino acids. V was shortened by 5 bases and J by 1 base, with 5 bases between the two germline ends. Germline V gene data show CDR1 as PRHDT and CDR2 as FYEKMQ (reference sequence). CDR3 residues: CASSPGNYGYTF. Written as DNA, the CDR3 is TGTGCCAGCAGCCCGGGTAACTATGGCTACACCTTC.

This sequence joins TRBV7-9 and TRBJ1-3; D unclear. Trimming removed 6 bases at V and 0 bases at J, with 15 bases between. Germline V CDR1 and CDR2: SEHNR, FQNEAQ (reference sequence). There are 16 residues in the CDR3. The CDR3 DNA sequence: TGTGCCAGCAGAATAGAGGAGGATTTCTCTGGAAACACCATATATTTT. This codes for CASRIEEDFSGNTIYF.

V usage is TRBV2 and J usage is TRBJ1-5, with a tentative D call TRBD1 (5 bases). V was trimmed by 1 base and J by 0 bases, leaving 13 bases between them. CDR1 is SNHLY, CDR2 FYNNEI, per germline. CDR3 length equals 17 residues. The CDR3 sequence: CASSEGGGGYSNQPQHF. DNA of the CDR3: TGTGCCAGCAGTGAAGGGGGGGGAGGTTATAGCAATCAGCCCCAGCATTTT.

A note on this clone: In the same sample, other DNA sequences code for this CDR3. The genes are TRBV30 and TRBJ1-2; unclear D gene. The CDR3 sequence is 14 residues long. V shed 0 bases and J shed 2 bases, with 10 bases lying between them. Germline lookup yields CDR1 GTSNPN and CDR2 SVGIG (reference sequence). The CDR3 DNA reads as TGTGCCTGGAGTGTACTAGGGCGGAACTATGGCTACACCTTC. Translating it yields CAWSVLGRNYGYTF.

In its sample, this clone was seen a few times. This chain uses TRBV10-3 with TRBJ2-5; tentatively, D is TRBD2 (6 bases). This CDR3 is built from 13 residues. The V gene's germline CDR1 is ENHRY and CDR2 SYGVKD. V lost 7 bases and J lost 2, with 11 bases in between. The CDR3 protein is CAITPGTQETQYF. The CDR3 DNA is TGTGCCATCACCCCCGGGACTCAAGAGACCCAGTACTTC.

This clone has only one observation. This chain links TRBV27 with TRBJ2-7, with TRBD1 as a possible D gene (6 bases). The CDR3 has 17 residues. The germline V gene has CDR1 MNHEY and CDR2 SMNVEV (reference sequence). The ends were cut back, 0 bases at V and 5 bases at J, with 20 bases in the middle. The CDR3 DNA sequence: TGTGCCAGCAGTTTATCGGGCCGTGGGGCAGGGGACCACGAGCAGTACTTC. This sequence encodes CASSLSGRGAGDHEQYF.

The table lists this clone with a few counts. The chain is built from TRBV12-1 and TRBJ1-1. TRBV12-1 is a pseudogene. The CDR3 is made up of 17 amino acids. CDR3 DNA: TGTGCCAGCAGCTTCCCTCAGGGAGGGCAGTTCGGCACTGAAGCTTTCTTT. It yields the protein CASSFPQGGQFGTEAFF.

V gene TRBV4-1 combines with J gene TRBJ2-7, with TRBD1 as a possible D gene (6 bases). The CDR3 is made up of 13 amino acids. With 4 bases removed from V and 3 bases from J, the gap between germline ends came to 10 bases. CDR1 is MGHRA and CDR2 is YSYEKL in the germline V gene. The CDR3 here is CASSRTDSYEQYF. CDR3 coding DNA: TGCGCCAGCAGCCGAACGGACAGCTACGAGCAGTACTTC.

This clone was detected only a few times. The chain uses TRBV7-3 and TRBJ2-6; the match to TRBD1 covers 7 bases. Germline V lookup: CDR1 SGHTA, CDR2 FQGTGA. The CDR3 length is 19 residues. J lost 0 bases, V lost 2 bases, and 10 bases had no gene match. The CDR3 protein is CASSLYGQALDSGANVLTF. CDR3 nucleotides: TGTGCCAGCAGCTTATACGGACAGGCCTTAGACTCTGGGGCCAACGTCCTGACTTTC.

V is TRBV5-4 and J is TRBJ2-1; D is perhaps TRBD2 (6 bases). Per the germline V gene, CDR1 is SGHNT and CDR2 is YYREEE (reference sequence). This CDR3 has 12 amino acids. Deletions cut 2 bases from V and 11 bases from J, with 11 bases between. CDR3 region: CASSFIGGKQFF. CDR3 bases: TGTGCCAGCAGCTTTATAGGCGGGAAGCAGTTCTTC.

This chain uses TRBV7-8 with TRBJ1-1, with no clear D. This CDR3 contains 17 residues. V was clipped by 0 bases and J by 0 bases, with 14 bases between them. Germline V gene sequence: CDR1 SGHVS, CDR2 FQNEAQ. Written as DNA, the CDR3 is TGTGCCAGCAGCTTAGCGCGCGGGTTCATACTGAACACTGAAGCTTTCTTT. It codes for CASSLARGFILNTEAFF.

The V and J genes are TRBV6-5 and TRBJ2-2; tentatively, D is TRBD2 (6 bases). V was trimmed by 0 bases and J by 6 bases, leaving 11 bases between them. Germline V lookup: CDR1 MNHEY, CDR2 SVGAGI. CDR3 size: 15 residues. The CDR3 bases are TGTGCCAGCAGTTACTCGAGGGGAGGTCCCGGGGAGCTGTTTTTT. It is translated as CASSYSRGGPGELFF.

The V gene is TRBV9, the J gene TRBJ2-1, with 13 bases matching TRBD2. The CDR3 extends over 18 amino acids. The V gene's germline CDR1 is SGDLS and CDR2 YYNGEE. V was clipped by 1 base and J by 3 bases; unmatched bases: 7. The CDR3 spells CASSVPLAGGAGYNEQFF. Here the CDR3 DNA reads TGTGCCAGCAGCGTACCACTAGCGGGGGGGGCCGGCTACAATGAGCAGTTCTTC. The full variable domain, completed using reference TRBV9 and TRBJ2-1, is DSGVTQTPKHLITATGQRVTLRCSPRSGDLSVYWYQQSLDQGLQFLIQYYNGEERAKGNILERFSAQQFPDLHSELNLSSLELGDSALYFCASSVPLAGGAGYNEQFFGPGTRLTVL.

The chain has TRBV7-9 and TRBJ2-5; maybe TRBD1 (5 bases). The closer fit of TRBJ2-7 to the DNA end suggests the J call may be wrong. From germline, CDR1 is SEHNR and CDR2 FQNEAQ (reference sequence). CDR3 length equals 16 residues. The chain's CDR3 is CASSLGLGAVYDEQYF. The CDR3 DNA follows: TGTGCCAGCAGCTTAGGCCTAGGGGCGGTCTACGACGAGCAGTACTTC.

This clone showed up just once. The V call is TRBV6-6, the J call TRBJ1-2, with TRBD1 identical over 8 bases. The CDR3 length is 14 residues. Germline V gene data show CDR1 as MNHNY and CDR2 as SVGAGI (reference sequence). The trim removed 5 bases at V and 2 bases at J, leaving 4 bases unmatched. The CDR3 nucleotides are TGTGCCAGCAGTGCAAGGACAGGGAACTATGGCTACACCTTC. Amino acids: CASSARTGNYGYTF.

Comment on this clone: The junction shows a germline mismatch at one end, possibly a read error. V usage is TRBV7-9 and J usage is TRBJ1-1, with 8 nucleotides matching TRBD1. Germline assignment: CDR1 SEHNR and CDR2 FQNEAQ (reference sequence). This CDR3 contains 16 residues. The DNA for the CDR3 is TGTTCCAGCAGCTTTCCGCGACAGGGGATGAACACTGAAGCTTTCTTT. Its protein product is CSSSFPRQGMNTEAFF.

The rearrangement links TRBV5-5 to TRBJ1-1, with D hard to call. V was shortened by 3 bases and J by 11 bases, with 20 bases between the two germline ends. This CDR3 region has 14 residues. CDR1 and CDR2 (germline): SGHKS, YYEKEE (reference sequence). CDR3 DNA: TGTGCCAGCAGCTCGGACGGCCAAGGAACTAGGGCTTTCTTT. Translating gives CASSSDGQGTRAFF.

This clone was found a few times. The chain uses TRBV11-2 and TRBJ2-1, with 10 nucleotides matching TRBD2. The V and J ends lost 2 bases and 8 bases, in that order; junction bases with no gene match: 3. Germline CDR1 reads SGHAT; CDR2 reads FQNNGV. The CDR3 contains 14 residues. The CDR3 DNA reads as TGTGCCAGCAGCTTAACTAGCGGGAAAGATGAGCAGTTCTTC. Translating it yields CASSLTSGKDEQFF.

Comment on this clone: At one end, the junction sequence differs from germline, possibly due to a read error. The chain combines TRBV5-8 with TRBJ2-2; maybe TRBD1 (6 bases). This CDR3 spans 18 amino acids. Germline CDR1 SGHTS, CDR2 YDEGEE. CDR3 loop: CAISVTRDTQPNTGELFF. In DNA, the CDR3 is TGTGCCATCAGCGTAACCCGGGACACCCAACCGAACACCGGGGAGCTGTTTTTT.

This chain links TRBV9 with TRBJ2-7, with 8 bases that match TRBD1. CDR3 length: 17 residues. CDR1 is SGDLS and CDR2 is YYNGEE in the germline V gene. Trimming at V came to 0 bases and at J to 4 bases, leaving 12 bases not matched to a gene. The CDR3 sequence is CASSVGWGFQGAYEQYF. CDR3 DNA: TGTGCCAGCAGCGTAGGTTGGGGATTCCAGGGGGCTTACGAGCAGTACTTC.

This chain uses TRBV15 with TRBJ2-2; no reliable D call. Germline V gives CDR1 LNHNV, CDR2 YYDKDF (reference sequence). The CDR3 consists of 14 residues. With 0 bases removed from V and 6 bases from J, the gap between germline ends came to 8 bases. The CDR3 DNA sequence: TGTGCCACCAGCAGAGATGTAGGAGCCGGGGAGCTGTTTTTT. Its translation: CATSRDVGAGELFF.

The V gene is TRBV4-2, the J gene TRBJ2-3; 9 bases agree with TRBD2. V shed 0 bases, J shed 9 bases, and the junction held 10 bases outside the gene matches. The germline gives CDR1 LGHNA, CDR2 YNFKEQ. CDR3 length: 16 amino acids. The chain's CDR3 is CASSQDGAGGRRTQYF. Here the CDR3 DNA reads TGTGCCAGCAGCCAAGACGGGGCGGGGGGGCGACGGACGCAGTATTTT.

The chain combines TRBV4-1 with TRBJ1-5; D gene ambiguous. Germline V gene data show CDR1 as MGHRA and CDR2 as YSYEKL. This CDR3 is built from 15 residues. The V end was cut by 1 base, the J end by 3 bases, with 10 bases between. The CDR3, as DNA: TGCGCCAGCAGCCAAGTACCGCGTGACAATCAGCCCCAGCATTTT. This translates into CASSQVPRDNQPQHF.